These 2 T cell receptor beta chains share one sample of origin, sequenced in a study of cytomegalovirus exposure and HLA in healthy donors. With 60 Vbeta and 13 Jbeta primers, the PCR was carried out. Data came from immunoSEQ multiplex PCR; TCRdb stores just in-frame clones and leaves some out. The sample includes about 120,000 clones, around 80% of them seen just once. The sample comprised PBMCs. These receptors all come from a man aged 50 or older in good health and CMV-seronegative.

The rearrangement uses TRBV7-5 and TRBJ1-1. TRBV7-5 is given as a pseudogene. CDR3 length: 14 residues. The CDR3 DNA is TGTGCCACTCGAGTATGGAGAATAGGCACTGAAGCTTTCTTT. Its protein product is CATRVWRIGTEAFF.

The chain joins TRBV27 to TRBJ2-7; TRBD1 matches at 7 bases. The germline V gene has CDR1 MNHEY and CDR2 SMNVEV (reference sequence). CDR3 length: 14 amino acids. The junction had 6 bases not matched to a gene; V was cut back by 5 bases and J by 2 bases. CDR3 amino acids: CASSTKTGTYEQYF. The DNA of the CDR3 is TGTGCCAGCAGTACGAAGACAGGGACCTACGAGCAGTACTTC.